A selection of T cell receptor beta chains follows, all from one sample in a study of response to subunit inactivated influenza vaccine. In TCRdb, the RT-PCR reads were re-called with MiXCR into one record per CDR3 protein. The repertoire has 600,000 to 850,000 distinct CDR3 sequences, roughly 15% of them found once; the top ten carry 6.5% to 8%. Sequencing used PBMCs from blood, obtained roughly 2 weeks before vaccination. Source of these receptors: a man in his forties or fifties who received an inactivated influenza vaccine. The CDR3 runs from the conserved cysteine through the conserved F or W. The D gene is left open where the match is weak. The size entry is marked missing in some rows and otherwise reads once, few, many or a size class.

CDR3nt	CDR3aa	abundance	v_gene	j_gene	d_gene
TGCGCCAGCAGCTCAAATCCAGGGCGCCAAGAGACCCAGTACTTC	CASSSNPGRQETQYF	NA	TRBV5-1	TRBJ2-5	NA
TGTGCCAGTAGTAGGGGACTGAACTCCTACAGTGAGCAGTTCTTC	CASSRGLNSYSEQFF	NA	TRBV27	TRBJ2-1	NA
TGTGCCAGCAGCGGGAGGGCGGAGGTAACAGATACGCAGTATTTT	CASSGRAEVTDTQYF	few	TRBV7-2	TRBJ2-3	TRBD2
TGTGCCAGTAGTTTAAGGTCGTTCACCGGGGAGCTGTTTTTT	CASSLRSFTGELFF	few	TRBV19	TRBJ2-2	NA
TGCAGCGTAGCTACAGGGAACACTGAAGCTTTCTTT	CSVATGNTEAFF	few	TRBV29-1	TRBJ1-1	NA
TGTGCCAGCAGCCCCCAGCTCTCTGGAAACACCATATATTTT	CASSPQLSGNTIYF	few	TRBV9	TRBJ1-3	NA
TGTGCCAGCTCACCGGGACGGGTACAAGAGACCCAGTACTTC	CASSPGRVQETQYF	NA	TRBV18	TRBJ2-5	NA
TGTGCCAGCAGCATGACAGGGATCTCTGGAAACACCATATATTTT	CASSMTGISGNTIYF	few	TRBV12-3/TRBV12-4	TRBJ1-3	TRBD1
TGCAGCGTGACCAGGGACACCGGGGAGCTGTTTTTT	CSVTRDTGELFF	few	TRBV29-1	TRBJ2-2	NA
TGTGCCATCAGTGGGACCTACGAGCAGTACTTC	CAISGTYEQYF	few	TRBV10-3	TRBJ2-7	NA
TGCGCCAGCAGCCTCTACCGGCGGACAGATACGCAGTATTTT	CASSLYRRTDTQYF	many	TRBV5-1	TRBJ2-3	NA